What follows are 19 T cell receptor beta chains derived from one specimen sequenced in a study of cytomegalovirus exposure and HLA in healthy donors. The PCR employed 60 Vbeta primers together with 13 Jbeta primers. Profiled with immunoSEQ multiplex PCR; TCRdb holds only in-frame clones, not every one. Among about 170,000 clones, about three quarters were seen once, and the ten largest hold 0.98%. The sample was PBMCs. Source of these receptors: a woman aged 45-65 years in good health and CMV-seropositive.

The gene calls are TRBV28 and TRBJ1-1; a possible D gene is TRBD1 (5 bases). The CDR3 is 15 amino acids. CDR1 MDHEN and CDR2 SYDVKM come from the germline V gene. The V end was cut by 7 bases, the J end by 5 bases, with 20 bases between. The CDR3 sequence is CASNPRRGWGTEAFF. CDR3 nucleotide sequence: TGTGCCAGCAATCCACGGCGGGGGTGGGGAACTGAAGCTTTCTTT.

This chain links TRBV5-4 with TRBJ2-7, with a possible D match to TRBD2 (6 bases). V lost 1 base to trimming and J lost 3 bases, with 14 bases between them. The CDR3 is made up of 15 amino acids. The germline gives CDR1 SGHNT, CDR2 YYREEE (reference sequence). CDR3 DNA sequence: TGTGCCAGCAGCTTGACCGGGACTCGTAGCTACGAGCAGTACTTC. Its protein product is CASSLTGTRSYEQYF.

This chain uses TRBV7-8 with TRBJ2-5, with 8 bases identical to TRBD2. This CDR3 contains 17 residues. Germline values: CDR1 SGHVS, CDR2 FQNEAQ. The V gene end was trimmed by 2 bases and the J gene end by 5 bases; junction bases not matched to a gene: 13. As DNA, the CDR3 is TGTGCCAGCAGCTTATGGAGCGGGAGCGGGAGTCTGGAGACCCAGTACTTC. Translated: CASSLWSGSGSLETQYF. Using reference TRBV7-8 and TRBJ2-5 for the parts outside the CDR3, the full variable domain is GAGVSQSPRYKVAKRGQDVALRCDPISGHVSLFWYQQALGQGPEFLTYFQNEAQLDKSGLPSDRFFAERPEGSVSTLKIQRTQQEDSAVYLCASSLWSGSGSLETQYFGPGTRLLVL.

The genes are TRBV6-5 and TRBJ1-6; D remains unclear. Germline V lookup: CDR1 MNHEY, CDR2 SVGAGI. CDR3 length equals 16 residues. Trimming shortened V by 0 bases and J by 4 bases, and 10 bases separated the two germline ends. CDR3 amino acids: CASSYSGRLYNSPLHF. DNA of the CDR3: TGTGCCAGCAGTTACTCGGGCAGGCTATATAATTCACCCCTCCACTTT.

The chain has TRBV7-2 and TRBJ2-4; TRBD1 aligns across 9 bases. Germline values: CDR1 SGHTA, CDR2 FQGNSA. V trimming: 4 bases; J trimming: 9 bases; junction bases outside the gene matches: 7. The CDR3 length is 14 residues. CDR3 DNA: TGTGCCAGCAGCTCCCGACAGGGGGAGAGCATTCAGTACTTC. This codes for CASSSRQGESIQYF.

This clone was picked up one time. This chain joins TRBV9 and TRBJ2-5; TRBD2 matches at 7 bases. From germline, CDR1 is SGDLS and CDR2 YYNGEE. The J segment lost 1 base and the V segment lost 0 bases, leaving 6 bases of the junction unmatched. CDR3 length: 16 amino acids. CDR3 DNA sequence: TGTGCCAGCAGCGTAGTACCTAGCGGACCCCAAGAGACCCAGTACTTC. This gives the protein CASSVVPSGPQETQYF.

This chain links TRBV28 with TRBJ1-1, with no clear D. The CDR3 is 11 amino acids. The germline gives CDR1 MDHEN, CDR2 SYDVKM. The V end lost 5 bases, the J end lost 1 base, and 2 bases lay between the germline ends. The CDR3 loop reads CASSRNTEAFF. Here the CDR3 DNA reads TGTGCCAGCAGTCGGAACACTGAAGCTTTCTTT.

The chain recombines TRBV6-1 with TRBJ2-1; D not certain. The CDR3 covers 12 residues. Germline loops: CDR1 MNHNS, CDR2 SASEGT. The germline V and J ends were trimmed by 6 bases and 0 bases, with 3 bases remaining between them. This CDR3 reads CASSLSYNEQFF. CDR3 DNA sequence: TGTGCCAGCAGCCTCTCCTACAATGAGCAGTTCTTC.

V and J are TRBV7-9 and TRBJ1-5, with D perhaps TRBD1 (5 bases). The CDR3 loop spans 14 amino acids. CDR1 is SEHNR, CDR2 FQNEAQ, per germline (reference sequence). The germline V and J ends were trimmed by 2 bases and 3 bases, with 8 bases remaining between them. CDR3 DNA: TGTGCCAGCAGCTTACAGGGTTCCAATCAGCCCCAGCATTTT. Translating it yields CASSLQGSNQPQHF.

This clone showed up just a few times. V usage is TRBV13 and J usage is TRBJ2-5; the match to TRBD2 covers 8 bases. The J call may be mistaken, given a closer DNA end match to TRBJ2-7. The CDR3 totals 17 residues. Germline V gives CDR1 PRHDT, CDR2 FYEKMQ (reference sequence). The CDR3: CASSSTGSGSGDDEQYF. CDR3 sequence (DNA): TGTGCCAGCAGCTCCACAGGGAGCGGGAGTGGTGATGACGAGCAGTACTTC.

The chain couples TRBV18 to TRBJ2-2, with D possibly TRBD2 on 5 matching bases. CDR1 is KGHSH and CDR2 is LQKENI in the germline V gene. The CDR3 sequence is 13 residues long. V was pared by 7 bases and J by 5 bases, with 11 bases between. CDR3 sequence reads: CASFPGSTGELFF. The CDR3 nucleotides are TGTGCCAGCTTCCCGGGGTCAACCGGGGAGCTGTTTTTT.

This clone was picked up one time. This chain uses TRBV7-9 with TRBJ1-5, with 9 positions matching TRBD1. The CDR3 is 14 amino acids. Germline CDR1 SEHNR, CDR2 FQNEAQ (reference sequence). The V segment lost 4 bases and the J segment 4 bases; nucleotides outside the gene matches: 2. CDR3 amino acids: CASSSQGANQPQHF. The CDR3 DNA reads as TGTGCCAGCAGCTCACAGGGGGCAAATCAGCCCCAGCATTTT.

The chain links TRBV19 to TRBJ1-1, with 9 bases that match TRBD1. The CDR3 consists of 16 residues. Germline V gene sequence: CDR1 LNHDA, CDR2 SQIVND (reference sequence). The V gene end was trimmed by 6 bases and the J gene end by 6 bases; junction bases not matched to a gene: 14. The CDR3 is CASRPSDRGIGAEAFF. CDR3 coding DNA: TGTGCCAGTAGACCCAGTGACAGGGGGATAGGAGCTGAAGCTTTCTTT.

This clone was observed once. This sequence joins TRBV30 and TRBJ1-1, with a tentative D call TRBD1 (5 bases). Germline V gene data show CDR1 as GTSNPN and CDR2 as SVGIG (reference sequence). CDR3 length: 15 residues. V shed 4 bases and J shed 0 bases, with 15 bases lying between them. The CDR3 protein is CAWKSDTLMNTEAFF. CDR3 DNA sequence: TGTGCCTGGAAATCGGACACCCTGATGAACACTGAAGCTTTCTTT.

The V call is TRBV2, the J call TRBJ2-3, with TRBD1 as a possible D gene (5 bases). This CDR3 contains 14 residues. Germline CDR1 is SNHLY and CDR2 is FYNNEI. V was shortened by 5 bases and J by 0 bases, with 9 bases between the two germline ends. Written as DNA, the CDR3 is TGTGCCAGCAGTACCGACAGTAGCACAGATACGCAGTATTTT. It encodes CASSTDSSTDTQYF.

This clone was seen only once. The CDR3 DNA reads as TGTGCCAGCAGCTTACTAGCGGGAAGTTCAGATACGCAGTATTTT. Translation: CASSLLAGSSDTQYF. The chain carries TRBV5-6 and TRBJ2-3; 10 positions agree with TRBD2. This CDR3 spans 15 amino acids. The V gene end was trimmed by 2 bases and the J gene end by 4 bases; junction bases not matched to a gene: 4. Germline loops: CDR1 SGHDT, CDR2 YYEEEE.

The chain combines TRBV28 with TRBJ1-5, with 7 bases identical to TRBD1. Germline CDR1 reads MDHEN; CDR2 reads SYDVKM. This CDR3 comprises 14 residues. V trimming: 7 bases; J trimming: 4 bases; junction bases outside the gene matches: 7. CDR3 coding DNA: TGTGCCAGCATGGGCGGGACAGATAATCAGCCCCAGCATTTT. Its translation is CASMGGTDNQPQHF.

The chain recombines TRBV5-1 with TRBJ1-6; D is unclear. This CDR3 contains 15 residues. V was pared by 0 bases and J by 4 bases, with 8 bases between. In germline, CDR1 is SGHRS, CDR2 YFSETQ. In DNA form, the CDR3 reads TGCGCCAGCAGCTTGGGGTCAGATTATAATTCACCCCTCCACTTT. Translation: CASSLGSDYNSPLHF.

Worth noting for this clone: Sequence at one end of the junction differs from germline and may be a read error. The chain uses TRBV7-9 and TRBJ2-7; D may be TRBD1 (6 bases). This CDR3 spans 14 amino acids. CDR1 and CDR2 from the germline V gene are SEHNR and FQNEAQ (reference sequence). Here the CDR3 DNA reads TGTGCCGGCAGCCCGGACAGCCCCACGGGGGAGCAGTACTTC. Translated: CAGSPDSPTGEQYF.